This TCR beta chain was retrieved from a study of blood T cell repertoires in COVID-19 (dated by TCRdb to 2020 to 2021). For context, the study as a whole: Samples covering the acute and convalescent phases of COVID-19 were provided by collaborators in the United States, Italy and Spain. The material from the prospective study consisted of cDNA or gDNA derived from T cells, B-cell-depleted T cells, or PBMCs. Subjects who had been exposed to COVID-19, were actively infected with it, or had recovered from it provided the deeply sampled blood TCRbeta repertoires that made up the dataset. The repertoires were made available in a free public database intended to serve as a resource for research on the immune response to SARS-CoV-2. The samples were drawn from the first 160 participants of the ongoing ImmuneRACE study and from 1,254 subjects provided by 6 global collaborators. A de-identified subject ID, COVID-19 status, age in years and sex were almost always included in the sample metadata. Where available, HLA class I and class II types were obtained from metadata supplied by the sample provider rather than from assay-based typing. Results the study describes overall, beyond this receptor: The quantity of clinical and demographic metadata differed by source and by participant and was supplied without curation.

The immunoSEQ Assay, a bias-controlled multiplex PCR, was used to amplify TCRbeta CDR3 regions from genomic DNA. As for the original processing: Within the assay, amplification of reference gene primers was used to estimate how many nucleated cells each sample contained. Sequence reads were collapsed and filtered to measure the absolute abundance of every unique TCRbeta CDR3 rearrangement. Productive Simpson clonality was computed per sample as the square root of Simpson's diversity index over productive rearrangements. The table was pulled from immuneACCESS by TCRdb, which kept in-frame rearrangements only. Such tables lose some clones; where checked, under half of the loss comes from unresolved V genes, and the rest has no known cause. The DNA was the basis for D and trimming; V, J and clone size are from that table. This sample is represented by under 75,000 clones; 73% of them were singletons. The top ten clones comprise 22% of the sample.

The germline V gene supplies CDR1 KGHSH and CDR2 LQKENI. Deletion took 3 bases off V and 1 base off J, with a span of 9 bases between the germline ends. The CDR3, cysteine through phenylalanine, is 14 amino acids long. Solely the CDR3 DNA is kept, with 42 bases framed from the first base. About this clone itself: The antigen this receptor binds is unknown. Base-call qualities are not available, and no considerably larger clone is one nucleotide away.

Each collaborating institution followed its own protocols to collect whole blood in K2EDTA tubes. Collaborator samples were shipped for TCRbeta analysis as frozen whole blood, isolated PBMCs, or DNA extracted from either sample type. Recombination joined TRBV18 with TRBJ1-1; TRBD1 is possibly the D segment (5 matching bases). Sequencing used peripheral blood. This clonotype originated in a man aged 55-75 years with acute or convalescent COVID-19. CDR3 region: CASSPSGSNTEAFF. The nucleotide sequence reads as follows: TGTGCCAGCTCACCCTCAGGGTCGAACACTGAAGCTTTCTTT.